This T cell receptor (beta chain) was sequenced in a study of shared T cell receptors in the human thymus. Sequencing used immunoSEQ multiplex PCR; TCRdb keeps in-frame clones, though not all of them. The sample lists some 760,000 clones, 70% to 90% occurring once. Germline V gene sequence: CDR1 LNHDA, CDR2 SQIVND (reference sequence). The CDR3 consists of 15 residues. V lost 3 bases, J lost 10 bases, and 18 bases lay in between. The data also belong to a second study, concerning human thymus T cells. That source notes: The donor group consisted of healthy Finnish infants who were having corrective surgery for congenital heart defects. Thymic samples were excised during corrective heart operations. The authors found apparently biased V and J gene usage in thymic and blood repertoires. There were highly overlapping thymic repertoires among unrelated individuals, as related research reported.

The receptor's source is a girl younger than two with a congenital heart defect. V and J are TRBV19 and TRBJ1-4; D unclear. Input material: thymocytes. The CDR3 loop is CASSILAGSRGKLFF. The CDR3 nucleotides are TGTGCCAGTAGTATTTTAGCGGGCTCCCGGGGAAAACTGTTTTTT.